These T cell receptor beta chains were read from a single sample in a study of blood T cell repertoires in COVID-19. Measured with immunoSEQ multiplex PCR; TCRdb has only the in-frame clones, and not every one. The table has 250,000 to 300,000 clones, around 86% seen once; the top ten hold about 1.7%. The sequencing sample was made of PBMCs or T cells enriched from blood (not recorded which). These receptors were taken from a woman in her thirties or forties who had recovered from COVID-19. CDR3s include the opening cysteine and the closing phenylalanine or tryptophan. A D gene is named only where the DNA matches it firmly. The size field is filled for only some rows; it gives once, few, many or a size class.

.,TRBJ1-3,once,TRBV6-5,CASSPRAGAGNTIYF,TGTGCCAGCAGTCCCCGCGCGGGGGCTGGAAACACCATATATTTT
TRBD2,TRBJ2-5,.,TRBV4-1,CASSHPGLAGGPGQETQYF,TGCGCCAGCAGCCACCCGGGACTAGCGGGGGGGCCCGGCCAAGAGACCCAGTACTTC
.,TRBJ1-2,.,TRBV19,CASSMDPQGGYGYTF,TGTGCCAGTAGTATGGACCCACAGGGCGGCTATGGCTACACCTTC
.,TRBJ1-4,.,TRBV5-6,CASSLGQGRATNEKLFF,TGTGCCAGCAGCTTGGGTCAGGGCAGGGCGACTAATGAAAAACTGTTTTTT
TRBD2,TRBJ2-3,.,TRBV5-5,CASSRGLADTDTQYF,TGTGCCAGCAGCCGGGGACTAGCGGACACAGATACGCAGTATTTT
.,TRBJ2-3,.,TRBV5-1,CASSKGETNTDTQYF,TGCGCCAGCAGCAAAGGGGAAACTAACACAGATACGCAGTATTTT
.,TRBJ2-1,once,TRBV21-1,CASSNEQGVYNEQFF,TGTGCCAGCAGCAACGAACAGGGGGTTTACAATGAGCAGTTCTTC
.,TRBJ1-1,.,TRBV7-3,CASSPGTMAFF,TGTGCCAGCAGCCCGGGGACAATGGCTTTCTTT
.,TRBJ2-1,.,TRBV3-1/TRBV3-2,CASSQDRGGHNEQFF,TGTGCCAGCAGCCAAGATCGGGGAGGTCACAATGAGCAGTTCTTC
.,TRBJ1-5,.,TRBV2,CASSEYGGNQPQHF,TGTGCCAGCAGTGAATACGGGGGAAATCAGCCCCAGCATTTT
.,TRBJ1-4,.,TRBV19,CASSMTTTNEKLFF,TGTGCCAGTAGTATGACTACAACTAATGAAAAACTGTTTTTT
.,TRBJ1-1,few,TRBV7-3,CASSVQGNTEAFF,TGTGCCAGCAGCGTCCAGGGTAACACTGAAGCTTTCTTT
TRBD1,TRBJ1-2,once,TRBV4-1,CASSQGRQGTVYGYTF,TGCGCCAGCAGCCAAGGGAGACAGGGTACAGTCTATGGCTACACCTTC
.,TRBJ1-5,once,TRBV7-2,CASSLVRSNQPQHF,TGTGCCAGCAGCTTAGTGCGCAGCAATCAGCCCCAGCATTTT
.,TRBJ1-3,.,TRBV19,CASSITMGAAGNTIYF,TGTGCCAGTAGTATAACGATGGGGGCGGCTGGAAACACCATATATTTT
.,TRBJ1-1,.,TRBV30,CARIKAATEAFF,TGTGCCCGGATAAAAGCCGCCACTGAAGCTTTCTTT
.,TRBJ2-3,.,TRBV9,CASSASGTDTQYF,TGTGCCAGCAGCGCTAGTGGCACAGATACGCAGTATTTT
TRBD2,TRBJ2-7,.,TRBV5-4,CASSSGSGVAYEQYF,TGTGCCAGCAGCTCTGGTAGCGGGGTTGCCTACGAGCAGTACTTC
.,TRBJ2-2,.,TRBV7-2,CASSPGTPRTGELFF,TGTGCCAGCAGCCCAGGGACTCCCCGGACCGGGGAGCTGTTTTTT
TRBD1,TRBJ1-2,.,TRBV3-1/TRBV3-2,CASSPPNRGVYGYTF,TGTGCCAGCAGCCCCCCCAACAGGGGAGTCTATGGCTACACCTTC
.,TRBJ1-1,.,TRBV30,CAWSRYQGTHAFF,TGTGCCTGGAGTCGGTACCAGGGAACCCACGCTTTCTTT
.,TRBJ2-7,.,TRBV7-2,CASSLHRDYEQYF,TGTGCCAGCAGTTTACACAGGGACTACGAGCAGTACTTC
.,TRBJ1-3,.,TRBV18,CASSPGSGNTIYF,TGTGCCAGCTCACCGGGGAGCGGAAACACCATATATTTT